The source of this T cell receptor beta chain is a study of PD-L1 blockade in urothelial cancer. About the research overall: Patients' atezolizumab regimen, 1,200 mg intravenously every 3 weeks, began in 2014. Specimens of blood held a median count of about 140,000 T cells.

The time point here: peripheral blood 6 weeks after treatment start. All patients handed over anywhere from 1 to 8 samples, pretreatment and on-treatment. In each PCR, synthetic TCR analog templates were spiked in. Method: immunoSEQ multiplex PCR; TCRdb's copy keeps in-frame clones and lacks some. The profile shows approximately 91,000 clones, 83% of them singletons. Per germline, CDR1 SGHRS and CDR2 YFSETQ. J was trimmed by 1 base and V by 4 bases; bases with no gene match: 10. The CDR3 is made up of 16 amino acids. The chain is built from TRBV5-1 and TRBJ2-7; TRBD2 matches 8 bases. This receptor was taken from a man between 65 and 85 years old with urothelial cancer. The sequencing used PBMCs, collected around atezolizumab (anti-PD-L1) treatment. As DNA, the CDR3 is TGCGCCAGCAGCACAGGCGGATTAGCGGGGTCCTACGAGCAGTACTTC. This translates into CASSTGGLAGSYEQYF.